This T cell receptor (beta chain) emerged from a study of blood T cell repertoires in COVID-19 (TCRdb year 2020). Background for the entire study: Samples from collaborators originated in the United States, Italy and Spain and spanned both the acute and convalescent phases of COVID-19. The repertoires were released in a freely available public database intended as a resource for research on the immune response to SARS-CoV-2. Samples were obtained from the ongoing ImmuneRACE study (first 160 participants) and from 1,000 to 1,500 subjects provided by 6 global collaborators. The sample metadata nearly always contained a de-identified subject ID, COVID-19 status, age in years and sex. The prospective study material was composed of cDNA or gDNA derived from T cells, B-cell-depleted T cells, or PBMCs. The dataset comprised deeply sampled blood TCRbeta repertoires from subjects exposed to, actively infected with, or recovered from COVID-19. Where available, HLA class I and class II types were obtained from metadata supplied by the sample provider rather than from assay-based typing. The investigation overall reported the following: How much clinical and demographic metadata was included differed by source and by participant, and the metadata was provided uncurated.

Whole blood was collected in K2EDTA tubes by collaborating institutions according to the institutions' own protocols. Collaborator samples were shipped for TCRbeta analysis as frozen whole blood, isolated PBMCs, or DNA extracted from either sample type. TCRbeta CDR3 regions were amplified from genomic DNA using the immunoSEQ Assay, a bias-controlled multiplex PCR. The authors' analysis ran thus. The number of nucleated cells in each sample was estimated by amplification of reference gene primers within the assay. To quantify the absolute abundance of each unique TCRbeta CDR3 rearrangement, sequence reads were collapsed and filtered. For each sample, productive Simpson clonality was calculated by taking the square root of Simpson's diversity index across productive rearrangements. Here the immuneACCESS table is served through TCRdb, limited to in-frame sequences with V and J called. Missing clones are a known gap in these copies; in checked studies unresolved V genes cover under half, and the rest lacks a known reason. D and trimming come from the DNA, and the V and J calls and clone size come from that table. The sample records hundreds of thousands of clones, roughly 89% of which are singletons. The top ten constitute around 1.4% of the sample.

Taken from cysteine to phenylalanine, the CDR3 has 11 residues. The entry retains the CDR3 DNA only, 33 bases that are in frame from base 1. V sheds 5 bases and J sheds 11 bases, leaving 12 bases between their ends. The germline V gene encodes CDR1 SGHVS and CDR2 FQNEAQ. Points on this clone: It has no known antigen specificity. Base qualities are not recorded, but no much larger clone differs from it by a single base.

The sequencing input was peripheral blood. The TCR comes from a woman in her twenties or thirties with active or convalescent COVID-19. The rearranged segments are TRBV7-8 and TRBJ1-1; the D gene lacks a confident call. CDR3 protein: CASSPSGSAFF. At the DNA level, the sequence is TGTGCCAGCAGCCCATCGGGGAGCGCTTTCTTT.